The 13 T cell receptor beta chains given below trace back to one sample, sequenced in a study of metastatic and nonmetastatic thyroid tumors. MiXCR was used by TCRdb to re-call the PCR reads. The repertoire includes approximately 41,000 clones, 24% of them detected once, and roughly 15% sits in the top ten. Every patient was untreated before thyroid surgery. Specimen: tumor tissue. Receptor source: a female donor with papillary thyroid cancer or a benign thyroid nodule (not recorded which). Some clones in this sample may be carry-over from other donors' samples.

Ten or more counts support this clone. A much bigger clone sits one base away, suggesting this may be a read error. V is TRBV12-3 or TRBV12-4 and J is TRBJ1-3; D uncertain. Deletions cut 4 bases from V and 8 bases from J, with 18 bases between. The CDR3 has 15 amino acids. CDR3 DNA sequence: TGTGCCAGCAGTTCATGTTCCTCGGTCGGGGACACCATATATTTT. This gives the protein CASSSCSSVGDTIYF.

CDR3 residues: CASSLYTNLNSPLHF. CDR3 nucleotide sequence: TGTGCCAGTAGTCTCTACACTAACCTTAATTCACCCCTCCACTTT. The chain is built from TRBV19 and TRBJ1-6; D is unresolved. Germline values: CDR1 LNHDA, CDR2 SQIVND (reference sequence). There are 15 residues in the CDR3. V shed 5 bases and J shed 6 bases, with 14 bases lying between them.

This clone came up many times. The chain carries TRBV10-2 and TRBJ1-5, with D maybe TRBD1 (5 bases). V lost 0 bases to trimming and J lost 2 bases, with 11 bases between them. The CDR3 runs 16 residues. Germline V gene sequence: CDR1 WSHSY, CDR2 SAAADI. The CDR3 region is CASSESWGSGNQPQHF. The CDR3 coding sequence is TGCGCCAGCAGTGAGTCGTGGGGGAGCGGCAATCAGCCCCAGCATTTT.

This clone was counted at least ten times. The chain joins TRBV30 to TRBJ1-5; tentatively, D is TRBD1 (6 bases). From germline, CDR1 is GTSNPN and CDR2 SVGIG (reference sequence). The CDR3 sequence is 15 residues long. V shed 3 bases and J shed 7 bases, with 19 bases lying between them. Written as DNA, the CDR3 is TGTGCCTGGAGACAGGAGGGGGTCCCCGGACAGCCCCAGCATTTT. It encodes CAWRQEGVPGQPQHF.

The genes are TRBV6-2 or TRBV6-3 and TRBJ2-5; 14 bases align to TRBD2. Trimming took 2 bases from V and 0 from J; bases not matched to a gene: 11. Germline CDR1 and CDR2: MNHEY and SVGEGT. This CDR3 has 20 amino acids. CDR3 residues: CASSYRLAGGGQSHQETQYF. The CDR3 nucleotides are TGTGCCAGCAGTTACCGACTAGCGGGAGGGGGTCAGAGCCACCAAGAGACCCAGTACTTC.

This clone was observed at least ten times. The chain uses TRBV11-3 and TRBJ1-1; maybe TRBD1 (6 bases). The germline V and J ends were trimmed by 5 bases and 7 bases, with 11 bases remaining between them. The CDR3 has 12 amino acids. CDR1 and CDR2 (germline): SGHNT, YENEEA. The CDR3 nucleotides read TGTGCCAGCAGCCGGTCAGGGGTTGAAGCTTTCTTT. This translates into CASSRSGVEAFF.

In this sample, this clone turned up many times. V is TRBV4-1 and J is TRBJ2-1, with 11 bases matching TRBD2. The CDR3 length is 16 residues. Germline assignment: CDR1 MGHRA and CDR2 YSYEKL. The V and J ends lost 7 bases and 2 bases, in that order; junction bases with no gene match: 7. The CDR3 DNA sequence: TGCGCCAGCACCGGGACTAGCGGAGGTCCCTACAATGAGCAGTTCTTC. Translation: CASTGTSGGPYNEQFF.

The V call is TRBV3-1, the J call TRBJ1-1, with 9 bases fitting TRBD1. Germline-derived CDR1 and CDR2 are LGHDT and YNNKEL (reference sequence). V shed 6 bases, J shed 4 bases, and the junction held 15 bases outside the gene matches. CDR3 length: 17 amino acids. The DNA of the CDR3 is TGTGCCAGCAGGTGGGCACCGGGACAGGGAATCAGCACTGAAGCTTTCTTT. Translated, it gives CASRWAPGQGISTEAFF. Combining the CDR3 with reference TRBV3-1 and TRBJ1-1 gives the whole variable domain DTAVSQTPKYLVTQMGNDKSIKCEQNLGHDTMYWYKQDSKKFLKIMFSYNNKELIINETVPNRFSPKSPDKAHLNLHINSLELGDSAVYFCASRWAPGQGISTEAFFGQGTRLTVV.

The J gene is TRBJ1-3, the V gene TRBV13; D is perhaps TRBD1 (6 bases). The V end was cut by 5 bases, the J end by 8 bases, with 13 bases between. Per the germline V gene, CDR1 is PRHDT and CDR2 is FYEKMQ (reference sequence). The CDR3 contains 13 residues. CDR3 sequence reads: CASSPGHGDTIYF. The DNA of the CDR3 is TGTGCCAGCAGCCCGGGACATGGGGACACCATATATTTT.

Notes on this clone: A junction boundary mismatches the germline segment, possibly from a read error. The J gene is TRBJ1-2, the V gene TRBV27; D unclear. Germline lookup yields CDR1 MNHEY and CDR2 SMNVEV (reference sequence). The CDR3 length is 16 residues. CDR3 nucleotide sequence: TGTGCCAGCAGTCCGGGCGGGTGGGTAGCTAACCATGGCTACACCTTC. Translating it yields CASSPGGWVANHGYTF.

In its sample, this clone was seen many times. A much larger clonotype is one base distant, so this may be a read error. Different DNA sequences within this sample yield the same CDR3. This rearrangement joins TRBV12-3 or TRBV12-4 to TRBJ2-1, with 10 bases fitting TRBD2. V shed 9 bases, J shed 4 bases, and the junction held 6 bases outside the gene matches. This CDR3 has 14 residues. The CDR3 here is CASQERGGYNEQFF. The CDR3 nucleotides are TGTGCCAGTCAGGAGCGGGGGGGGTACAATGAGCAGTTCTTC.

This clone occurred many times. CDR3 DNA: TGCAGTGCTCCAGTTTATGACAACCACAATGAGCAGTTCTTC. It codes for CSAPVYDNHNEQFF. The rearrangement uses TRBV20-1 and TRBJ2-1; D gene uncertain. Germline CDR1 reads DFQATT; CDR2 reads SNEGSKA (reference sequence). The CDR3 spans 14 residues. Trimming removed 5 bases from V and 5 bases from J, with 16 bases in between.

This rearrangement joins TRBV6-1 to TRBJ1-2, with D possibly TRBD1 on 5 matching bases. Germline CDR1 is MNHNS and CDR2 is SASEGT. The CDR3 is made up of 14 amino acids. Deletions cut 3 bases from V and 8 bases from J, with 16 bases between. CDR3 nucleotides: TGTGCCAGCAGTGAGGGGACTCTTTCAGTAGGCTACACCTTC. It is translated as CASSEGTLSVGYTF.